The 15 T cell receptor beta chains listed next were all sequenced from one sample in a study of long-term antiretroviral therapy in people with HIV. A v3.0 immunoSEQ assay was performed at survey level. Data came from immunoSEQ multiplex PCR; TCRdb stores just in-frame clones and leaves some out. The data show roughly 15,000 clones, about 84% seen once. Source: unsorted PBMCs, taken 1.8 years before starting antiretroviral therapy. Every receptor here comes from a middle-aged woman with HIV.

The V call is TRBV19, the J call TRBJ2-1, with D maybe TRBD2 (5 bases). Trimming removed 3 bases from V and 7 bases from J, with 10 bases in between. The CDR3 is 13 amino acids. In germline, CDR1 is LNHDA, CDR2 SQIVND (reference sequence). The CDR3 loop is CASSMASWNEQFF. The CDR3 bases are TGTGCCAGTAGTATGGCTAGCTGGAATGAGCAGTTCTTC.

This clone was seen a handful of times. The CDR3 here is CASSFPWAQDYGYTF. The CDR3 DNA is TGTGCCAGTAGTTTCCCTTGGGCCCAAGACTATGGCTACACCTTC. This sequence joins TRBV19 and TRBJ1-2; D gene uncertain. V was cut by 5 bases and J by 3 bases, with 16 bases left in between. The CDR3 sequence is 15 residues long. The V gene's germline CDR1 is LNHDA and CDR2 SQIVND (reference sequence).

This chain connects TRBV7-6 to TRBJ2-1; tentatively, D is TRBD2 (5 bases). The CDR3 has 13 amino acids. V shed 5 bases and J shed 8 bases, with 13 bases lying between them. Germline V gives CDR1 SGHVS, CDR2 FNYEAQ. CDR3 DNA: TGTGCCAGCAGCCCGACTATGAGCGATGAGCAGTTCTTC. Translating it yields CASSPTMSDEQFF.

The J gene is TRBJ2-1, the V gene TRBV9, with 10 positions matching TRBD1. The germline V gene encodes CDR1 SGDLS and CDR2 YYNGEE. The CDR3 is made up of 15 amino acids. The ends lost 3 bases at V and 3 bases at J; junction bases unmatched: 3. The CDR3 loop reads CASSADRGLYNEQFF. The DNA of the CDR3 is TGTGCCAGCAGCGCAGACAGGGGGCTCTACAATGAGCAGTTCTTC.

The chain employs TRBV10-3 and TRBJ2-7, with 10 bases fitting TRBD2. Germline CDR1 reads ENHRY; CDR2 reads SYGVKD. J lost 3 bases, V lost 11 bases, and 13 bases had no gene match. The CDR3 length is 15 residues. The CDR3 protein is CAANLAGASNYEQYF. The CDR3 DNA follows: TGTGCCGCGAACCTAGCGGGAGCCTCGAACTACGAGCAGTACTTC.

This chain joins TRBV27 and TRBJ2-7, with TRBD1 matching 9 bases. V trimming: 4 bases; J trimming: 0 bases; junction bases outside the gene matches: 4. The CDR3 totals 15 residues. Germline V gene lookup returns CDR1 MNHEY and CDR2 SMNVEV (reference sequence). The CDR3 DNA is TGTGCCAGCAGTTCGGGACAGGGATACTCCTACGAGCAGTACTTC. It yields the protein CASSSGQGYSYEQYF.

The chain is built from TRBV4-2 and TRBJ2-7; 7 bases line up with TRBD2. CDR1 LGHNA and CDR2 YNFKEQ come from the germline V gene. After removal of 4 bases from V and 5 bases from J, the junction contained 14 bases not matched to a gene. The length of the CDR3 is 16 residues. The CDR3 DNA is TGTGCCAGCAGCCCGGAGTCGGGGAGGGCCTGGGACGAGCAGTACTTC. This codes for CASSPESGRAWDEQYF.

V is TRBV19 and J is TRBJ2-1; a possible D gene is TRBD2 (6 bases). Germline values: CDR1 LNHDA, CDR2 SQIVND (reference sequence). The CDR3 is 13 amino acids. Trimming took 4 bases from V and 7 from J, leaving 11 bases between them. CDR3 in amino acids: CASSTLAYNEQFF. CDR3 bases: TGTGCCAGTAGTACGCTAGCGTATAATGAGCAGTTCTTC.

V gene TRBV7-2 combines with J gene TRBJ2-7, with 15 nucleotides matching TRBD2. Germline V gene sequence: CDR1 SGHTA, CDR2 FQGNSA. V was clipped by 4 bases and J by 2 bases; unmatched bases: 3. The CDR3 spans 16 residues. CDR3 protein: CASSWGLAGGTYEQYF. CDR3 nucleotides: TGTGCCAGCAGCTGGGGACTAGCGGGAGGAACCTACGAGCAGTACTTC.

This clone was seen just once. The rearrangement joins TRBV5-1 to TRBJ1-2; D unclear. The V end was cut by 0 bases, the J end by 4 bases, with 10 bases between. This CDR3 contains 14 residues. Germline V lookup: CDR1 SGHRS, CDR2 YFSETQ. CDR3 sequence reads: CASSLAWAAYGYTF. In nucleotides, the CDR3 is TGCGCCAGCAGCTTGGCCTGGGCAGCCTATGGCTACACCTTC.

This clone was seen a single time. This chain joins TRBV19 and TRBJ1-1, with unresolved D. Trimming cost V 0 bases and J 0 bases, with 11 bases left between them. The CDR3 loop spans 16 amino acids. Per germline, CDR1 LNHDA and CDR2 SQIVND (reference sequence). As DNA, the CDR3 is TGTGCCAGTAGTATAGATATCCCCAGTCTGAACACTGAAGCTTTCTTT. Translating it yields CASSIDIPSLNTEAFF.

V is TRBV20-1 and J is TRBJ2-5; D unclear. Germline lookup yields CDR1 DFQATT and CDR2 SNEGSKA (reference sequence). The CDR3 loop spans 10 amino acids. V dropped 5 bases and J dropped 5 bases, with 6 bases sitting between them. CDR3 nucleotide sequence: TGCAGTGCTCTGAGGGAGACCCAGTACTTC. It yields the protein CSALRETQYF.

Only one count was recorded for this clone. The rearrangement uses TRBV29-1 and TRBJ1-1; TRBD1 agrees at 7 bases. V gave up 7 bases and J gave up 10 bases; unmatched junction bases: 15. The CDR3 totals 13 residues. The germline CDR1 and CDR2 sequences are SQVTM and ANQGSEA. In nucleotides, the CDR3 is TGCAGCGCCCTTGAGGGACAGTCGGTGAGAGCTTTCTTT. It encodes CSALEGQSVRAFF.

The chain uses TRBV5-1 and TRBJ2-3; 8 nucleotides match TRBD2. The ends lost 0 bases at V and 2 bases at J; junction bases unmatched: 5. The CDR3 runs 16 residues. The germline gives CDR1 SGHRS, CDR2 YFSETQ. CDR3 sequence (DNA): TGCGCCAGCAGCTTGGTCCTTAGCGGGGACACAGATACGCAGTATTTT. Translated: CASSLVLSGDTDTQYF.

The genes are TRBV5-6 and TRBJ1-1; tentatively, D is TRBD1 (5 bases). This CDR3 comprises 16 residues. Trimming pared 4 bases from V and 1 base from J, leaving 17 bases between. Germline CDR1 reads SGHDT; CDR2 reads YYEEEE. CDR3 residues: CASSNTLGRPNTEAFF. In DNA form, the CDR3 reads TGTGCCAGCAGCAATACCCTGGGACGGCCGAACACTGAAGCTTTCTTT.